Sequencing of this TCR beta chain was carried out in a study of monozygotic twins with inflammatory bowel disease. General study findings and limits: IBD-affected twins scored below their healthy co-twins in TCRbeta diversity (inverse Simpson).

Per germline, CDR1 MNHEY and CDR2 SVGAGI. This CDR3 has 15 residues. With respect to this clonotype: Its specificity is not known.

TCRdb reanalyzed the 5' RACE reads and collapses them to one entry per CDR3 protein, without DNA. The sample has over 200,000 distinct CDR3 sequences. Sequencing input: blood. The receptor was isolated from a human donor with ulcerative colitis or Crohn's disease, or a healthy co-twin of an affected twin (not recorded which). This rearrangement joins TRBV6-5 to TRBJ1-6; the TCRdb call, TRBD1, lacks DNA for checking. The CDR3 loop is CASSYSGEMNSPLHF.